This is a list of T cell receptor beta chains from one sample in a study of blood T cell repertoires in COVID-19. Sequencing was performed with immunoSEQ multiplex PCR; in TCRdb, only in-frame clones are kept and a portion is missing. In the table there are about 380,000 clones, 70% to 85% of which are singletons. Sequencing input: peripheral blood. Receptor source: a human donor with acute or convalescent COVID-19. The donor label of this sample is uncertain. Each CDR3 is given with its conserved first and last residue. D genes are given only for firm matches. Clone sizes are given selectively: once, few, many, or a class where the clone is expanded.

TRBD1,NA,TRBV7-9,TRBJ1-3,TGTGCCAGCAGCCAAGGACAGGCTGGCTACGGCGACACCATATATTTT,CASSQGQAGYGDTIYF
TRBD1,NA,TRBV28,TRBJ2-7,TGTGCCAGCAGTTTCCCTAGGGGGCGGGCGACCTACGAGCAGTACTTC,CASSFPRGRATYEQYF
NA,NA,TRBV6-2/TRBV6-3,TRBJ1-5,TGTGCCAGCAGTTACGGGACAAATAGCAATCAGCCCCAGCATTTT,CASSYGTNSNQPQHF
TRBD2,NA,TRBV5-1,TRBJ2-1,TGCGCCAGCAGCCCCCACACCTCAAGCGGGGGGGCAGTATATGAGCAGTTCTTC,CASSPHTSSGGAVYEQFF
NA,NA,TRBV19,TRBJ1-2,TGTGCCAGTAGTATAAAATCCACGGGTGGCTACACCTTC,CASSIKSTGGYTF
NA,NA,TRBV19,TRBJ2-3,TGTGCCAGTAGCGGGAGCACAGATACGCAGTATTTT,CASSGSTDTQYF
NA,NA,TRBV5-1,TRBJ1-2,TGCGCCAGCAGCTTGGAGTCTACAGGCTGGGGCTACACCTTC,CASSLESTGWGYTF
NA,NA,TRBV27,TRBJ2-7,TGTGCCAGCAGTTTCCGTGGCCAACGGGGAACTCATTCCTACGAGCAGTACTTC,CASSFRGQRGTHSYEQYF
NA,NA,TRBV6-5,TRBJ2-3,TGTGCCAGCAGTTCCGGTGGCGGGGGCACAGATACGCAGTATTTT,CASSSGGGGTDTQYF
TRBD1,NA,TRBV19,TRBJ2-2,TGTGCCAGTAGTATTAGTCGCCCGGGACAGGGTGGGTCCGGGGAGCTGTTTTTT,CASSISRPGQGGSGELFF
TRBD1,NA,TRBV2,TRBJ2-4,TGTGCCAGCAGTGAAGATGTGGGACAGATAAAAAACATTCAGTACTTC,CASSEDVGQIKNIQYF
NA,NA,TRBV7-2,TRBJ1-1,TGTGCCAGCAGCCCCCTCGGGGGTTGGAACACTGAAGCTTTCTTT,CASSPLGGWNTEAFF
TRBD2,NA,TRBV2,TRBJ2-7,TGTGCCAGCAGTGAAATAGGGACTAGCGGGCTTATTGCCTACGAGCAGTACTTC,CASSEIGTSGLIAYEQYF
TRBD1,once,TRBV7-2,TRBJ1-4,TGTGCCAGCAGCTTAGACCCCTCCAAACAGGGGTTAAGGGAAAAACTGTTTTTT,CASSLDPSKQGLREKLFF
NA,NA,TRBV11-2,TRBJ1-2,TGTGCCAGCAGCTTCGGGACTCCTCGCTATGGCTACACCTTC,CASSFGTPRYGYTF
TRBD2,NA,TRBV19,TRBJ2-3,TGTGCCAGTAGTAGGACTAGCGGCGACACAGATACGCAGTATTTT,CASSRTSGDTDTQYF
NA,NA,TRBV11-2,TRBJ1-3,TGTGCCAGCAGCCTACAGGGCCCTGGAAACACCATATATTTT,CASSLQGPGNTIYF
NA,NA,TRBV5-1,TRBJ1-2,TGCGCCAGCAGCTTGGAGACGACTGGAACAGGGGGCTACACCTTC,CASSLETTGTGGYTF
NA,once,TRBV12-3/TRBV12-4,TRBJ1-2,TGTGCCAGCTCTCAAGGGGGGGGCGATGGCTACACCTTC,CASSQGGGDGYTF
NA,NA,TRBV7-9,TRBJ1-5,TGTGCCAGCAGCTCGATCTCCATTGGGAGAAAGCATTTT,CASSSISIGRKHF
NA,NA,TRBV19,TRBJ1-1,TGTGCCAGTAGAGGGGCAGGGGCCGGCACTGAAGCTTTCTTT,CASRGAGAGTEAFF
TRBD1,NA,TRBV6-2/TRBV6-3,TRBJ1-5,TGTGCCAGCAGTCCCGGGACAGGGTTCTATCAGCCCCAGCATTTT,CASSPGTGFYQPQHF
NA,NA,TRBV6-5,TRBJ1-1,TGTGCCAGCAGTCACAAATTAACAGGGAGAGCTTTCTTT,CASSHKLTGRAFF
NA,NA,TRBV5-1,TRBJ2-2,TGCGCCAGCAGGGTTGGTTCCGGAGGGTACACCGGGGAGCTGTTTTTT,CASRVGSGGYTGELFF
NA,once,TRBV3-1/TRBV3-2,TRBJ1-3,TGTGCCAGCAGCCAAGGAGCCCACGGGAGCTCTGGAAACACCATATATTTT,CASSQGAHGSSGNTIYF
NA,NA,TRBV7-9,TRBJ1-1,TGTGCCAGCAGCTTAGCGGGCAGGGGTCTTCCAGCTTTCTTT,CASSLAGRGLPAFF
NA,NA,TRBV7-9,TRBJ2-3,TGTGCCAGCAGTCAGGGGTGGGCGCCGGTGGCGAATGCGTCGCAGTATTTT,CASSQGWAPVANASQYF
TRBD2,NA,TRBV6-5,TRBJ2-1,TGTGCCAGCAGCTCCGGACTAGCGGAGTTCTTC,CASSSGLAEFF
NA,NA,TRBV6-5,TRBJ2-2,TGTGCCAGCAGTTACCGCCCAAGGATGACATTGGAGCTGTTTTTT,CASSYRPRMTLELFF
NA,NA,TRBV6-2/TRBV6-3,TRBJ2-5,TGTGCCAGCAGTTATACCGGGACAACCCAAGAGACCCAGTACTTC,CASSYTGTTQETQYF
TRBD1,NA,TRBV11-2,TRBJ2-7,TGTGCCAGCAGCTCCGGTGGACAGGCAAACTACGAGCAGTACTTC,CASSSGGQANYEQYF
TRBD2,few,TRBV7-9,TRBJ2-1,TGTGCCAGCAGCCCGGACCGGGACTACTATTACCTCAACTACAATGAGCAGTTCTTC,CASSPDRDYYYLNYNEQFF
NA,NA,TRBV5-1,TRBJ2-3,TGCGCCAGCAGCCCCTGGGCCCAATCCACAGATACGCAGTATTTT,CASSPWAQSTDTQYF
NA,NA,TRBV5-1,TRBJ2-3,TGCGCCAGCAGCCTTAGGGGTAGCACAGATACGCAGTATTTT,CASSLRGSTDTQYF
NA,NA,TRBV19,TRBJ2-1,TGTGCCAGTAGTATAGGAGCAGCCCGGGATGAGCAGTTCTTC,CASSIGAARDEQFF
NA,NA,TRBV5-1,TRBJ2-7,TGCGCCAGCAGCTTGGTTTGGGGGCGGCAGGGGCGCAACGAGCAGTACTTC,CASSLVWGRQGRNEQYF
TRBD1,NA,TRBV14,TRBJ1-2,TGTGCCAGCAGCCAAGAGGGGACAGGGTTTGACTATGGCTACACCTTC,CASSQEGTGFDYGYTF
NA,NA,TRBV19,TRBJ2-7,TGTGCCAGTAGTATAGACAGGGGAAGCGAGCAGTACTTC,CASSIDRGSEQYF
TRBD1,NA,TRBV6-1,TRBJ2-3,TGTGCCAGCAGCATATCAGGGGGTGCCACAGATACGCAGTATTTT,CASSISGGATDTQYF
NA,NA,TRBV28,TRBJ2-7,TGTGCCAGCAGTGACCGGGACATTTCTGCCTACGAGCAGTACTTC,CASSDRDISAYEQYF
TRBD2,NA,TRBV5-1,TRBJ2-3,TGCGCCAGCAGCTTCAGCGTACTAGCGGGAGCGGCAGATACGCAGTATTTT,CASSFSVLAGAADTQYF
TRBD1,once,TRBV10-2,TRBJ1-1,TGCGCCAGCAATGAGCAGGGGGGCACTGAAGCTTTCTTT,CASNEQGGTEAFF
NA,NA,TRBV12-5,TRBJ1-1,TGTGCTAGTGGTTTGAAGGGGTCCACTGAAGCTTTCTTT,CASGLKGSTEAFF
NA,once,TRBV29-1,TRBJ1-1,TGCAGCTTCCGACAGACGAACACTGAAGCTTTCTTT,CSFRQTNTEAFF
TRBD1,once,TRBV5-1,TRBJ1-2,TGCGCCAGCAGCCTAAATTCACAGGGGGATGGCTACACCTTC,CASSLNSQGDGYTF